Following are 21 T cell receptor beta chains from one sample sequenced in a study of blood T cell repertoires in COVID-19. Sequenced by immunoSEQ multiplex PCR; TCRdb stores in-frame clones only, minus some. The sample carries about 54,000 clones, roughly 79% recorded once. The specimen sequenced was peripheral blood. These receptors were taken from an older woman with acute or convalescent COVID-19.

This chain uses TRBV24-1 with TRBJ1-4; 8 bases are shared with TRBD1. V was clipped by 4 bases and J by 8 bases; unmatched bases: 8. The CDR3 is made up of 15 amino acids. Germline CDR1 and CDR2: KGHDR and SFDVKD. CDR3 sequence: CATSDAGQGREKLFF. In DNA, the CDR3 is TGTGCCACCAGTGACGCTGGACAGGGTAGGGAAAAACTGTTTTTT.

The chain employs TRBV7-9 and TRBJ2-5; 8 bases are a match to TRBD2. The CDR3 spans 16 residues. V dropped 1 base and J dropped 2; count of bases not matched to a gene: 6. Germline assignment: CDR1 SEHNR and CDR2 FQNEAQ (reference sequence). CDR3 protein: CASSLVSLAVQETQYF. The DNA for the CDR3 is TGTGCCAGCAGCTTAGTTTCACTAGCGGTACAAGAGACCCAGTACTTC.

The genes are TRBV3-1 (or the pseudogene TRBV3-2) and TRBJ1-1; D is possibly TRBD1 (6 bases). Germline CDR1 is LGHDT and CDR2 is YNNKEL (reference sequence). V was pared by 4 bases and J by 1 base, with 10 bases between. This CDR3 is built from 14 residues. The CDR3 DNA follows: TGTGCCAGCAGCCTCGGACAGACGAACACTGAAGCTTTCTTT. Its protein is CASSLGQTNTEAFF.

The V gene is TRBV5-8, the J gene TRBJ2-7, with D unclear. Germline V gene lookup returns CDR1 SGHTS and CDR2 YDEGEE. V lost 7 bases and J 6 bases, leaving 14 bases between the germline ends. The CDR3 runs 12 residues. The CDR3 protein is CASATQQVEQYF. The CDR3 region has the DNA TGTGCCAGCGCGACACAGCAAGTCGAGCAGTACTTC.

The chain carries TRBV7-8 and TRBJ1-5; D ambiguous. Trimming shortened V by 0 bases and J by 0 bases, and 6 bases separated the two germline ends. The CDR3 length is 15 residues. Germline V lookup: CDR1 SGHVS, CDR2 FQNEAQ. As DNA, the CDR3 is TGTGCCAGCAGCTTAGCAACTAATAGCAATCAGCCCCAGCATTTT. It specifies CASSLATNSNQPQHF.

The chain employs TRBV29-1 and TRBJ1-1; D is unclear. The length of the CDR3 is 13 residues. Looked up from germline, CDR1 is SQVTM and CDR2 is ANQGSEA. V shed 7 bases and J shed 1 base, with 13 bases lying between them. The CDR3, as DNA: TGCAGCGGCAACAGCCTAGCGAACACTGAAGCTTTCTTT. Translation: CSGNSLANTEAFF.

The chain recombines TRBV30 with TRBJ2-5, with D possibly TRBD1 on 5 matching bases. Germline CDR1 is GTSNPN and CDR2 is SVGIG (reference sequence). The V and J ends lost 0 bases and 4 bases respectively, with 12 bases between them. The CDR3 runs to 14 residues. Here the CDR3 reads CAWSVIGARETQYF. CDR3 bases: TGTGCCTGGAGTGTTATAGGGGCCAGAGAGACCCAGTACTTC.

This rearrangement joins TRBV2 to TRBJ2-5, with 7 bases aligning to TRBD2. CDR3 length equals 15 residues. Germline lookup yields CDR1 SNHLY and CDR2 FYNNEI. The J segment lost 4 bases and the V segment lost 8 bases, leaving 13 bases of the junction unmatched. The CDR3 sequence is CASSLGEGRGETQYF. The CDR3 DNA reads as TGTGCCAGCTCGCTAGGGGAGGGAAGGGGAGAGACCCAGTACTTC.

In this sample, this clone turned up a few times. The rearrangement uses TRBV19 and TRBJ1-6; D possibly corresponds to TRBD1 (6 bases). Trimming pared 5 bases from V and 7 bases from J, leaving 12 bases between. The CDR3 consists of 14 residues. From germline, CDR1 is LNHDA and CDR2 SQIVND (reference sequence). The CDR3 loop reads CASSEGQWNSPLHF. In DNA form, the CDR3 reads TGTGCCAGTAGTGAAGGACAGTGGAATTCACCCCTCCACTTT.

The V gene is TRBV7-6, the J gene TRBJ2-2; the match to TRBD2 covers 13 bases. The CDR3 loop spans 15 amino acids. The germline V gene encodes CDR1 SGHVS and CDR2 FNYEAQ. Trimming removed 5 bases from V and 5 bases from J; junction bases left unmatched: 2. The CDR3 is CASSLTSGGTGELFF. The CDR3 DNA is TGTGCCAGCAGCCTGACTAGCGGGGGGACCGGGGAGCTGTTTTTT.

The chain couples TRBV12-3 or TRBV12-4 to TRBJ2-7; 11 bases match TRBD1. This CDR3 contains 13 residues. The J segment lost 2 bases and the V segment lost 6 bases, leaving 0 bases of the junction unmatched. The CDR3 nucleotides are TGTGCCAGCAGGGGACAGGGGGCCTACGAGCAGTACTTC. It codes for CASRGQGAYEQYF.

In DNA, the CDR3 is TGTGCCAGCAGGGGACAGGGGCAGAACACTGAAGCTTTCTTT. This translates into CASRGQGQNTEAFF. The rearrangement joins TRBV6-6 to TRBJ1-1; 10 bases agree with TRBD1. Looked up from germline, CDR1 is MNHNY and CDR2 is SVGAGI (reference sequence). V lost 6 bases and J lost 1; bases outside the gene matches: 2. The CDR3 totals 14 residues.

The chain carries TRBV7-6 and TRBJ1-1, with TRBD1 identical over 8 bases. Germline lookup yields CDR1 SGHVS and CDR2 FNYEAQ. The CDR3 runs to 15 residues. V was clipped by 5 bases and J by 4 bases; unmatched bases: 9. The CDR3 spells CASSLYRGRITEAFF. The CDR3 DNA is TGTGCCAGCAGCCTATACAGGGGGAGGATCACTGAAGCTTTCTTT.

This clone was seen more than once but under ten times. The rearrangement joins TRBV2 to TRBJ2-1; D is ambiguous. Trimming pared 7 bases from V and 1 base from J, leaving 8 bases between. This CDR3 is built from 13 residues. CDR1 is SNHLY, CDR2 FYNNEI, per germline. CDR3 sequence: CASKTESYNEQFF. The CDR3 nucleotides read TGTGCCAGCAAAACAGAGTCCTACAATGAGCAGTTCTTC.

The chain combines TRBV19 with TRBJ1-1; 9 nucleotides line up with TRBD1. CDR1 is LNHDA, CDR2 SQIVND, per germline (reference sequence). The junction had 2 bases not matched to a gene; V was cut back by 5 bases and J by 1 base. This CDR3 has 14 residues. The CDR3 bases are TGTGCCAGTAGTGGACAGGGGAAGAACACTGAAGCTTTCTTT. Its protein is CASSGQGKNTEAFF.

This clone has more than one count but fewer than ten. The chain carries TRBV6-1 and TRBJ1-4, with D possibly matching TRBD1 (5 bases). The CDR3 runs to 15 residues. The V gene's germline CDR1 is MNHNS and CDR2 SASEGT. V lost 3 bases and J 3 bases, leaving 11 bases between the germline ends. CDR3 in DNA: TGTGCCAGCAGTGACCCAGGGCTCTCTAATGAAAAACTGTTTTTT. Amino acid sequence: CASSDPGLSNEKLFF.

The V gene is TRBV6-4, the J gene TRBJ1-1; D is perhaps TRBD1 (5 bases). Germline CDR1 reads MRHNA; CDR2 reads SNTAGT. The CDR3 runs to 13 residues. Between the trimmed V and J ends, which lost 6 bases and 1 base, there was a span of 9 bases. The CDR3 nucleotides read TGTGCCAGCAGCGCTGACAGGAACACTGAAGCTTTCTTT. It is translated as CASSADRNTEAFF.

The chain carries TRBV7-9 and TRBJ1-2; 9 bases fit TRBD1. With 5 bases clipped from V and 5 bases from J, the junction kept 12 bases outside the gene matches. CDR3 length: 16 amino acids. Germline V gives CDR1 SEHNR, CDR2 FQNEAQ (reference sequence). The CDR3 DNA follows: TGTGCCAGCAGCAAGCCCCGGGACAGGGTCCGGTATGGCTACACCTTC. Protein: CASSKPRDRVRYGYTF.

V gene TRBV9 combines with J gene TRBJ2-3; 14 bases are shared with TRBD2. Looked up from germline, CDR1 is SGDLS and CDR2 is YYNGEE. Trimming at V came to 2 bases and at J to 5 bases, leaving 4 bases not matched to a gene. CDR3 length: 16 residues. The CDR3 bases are TGTGCCAGCAGCGTCGGGACTAGCGGGGGACGAGATACGCAGTATTTT. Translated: CASSVGTSGGRDTQYF.

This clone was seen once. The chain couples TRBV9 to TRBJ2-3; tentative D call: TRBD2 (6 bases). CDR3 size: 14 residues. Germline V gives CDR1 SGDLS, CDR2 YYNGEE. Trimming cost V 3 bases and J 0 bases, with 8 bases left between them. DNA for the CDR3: TGTGCCAGCAGCGGTAGCGGTAGCACAGATACGCAGTATTTT. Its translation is CASSGSGSTDTQYF.

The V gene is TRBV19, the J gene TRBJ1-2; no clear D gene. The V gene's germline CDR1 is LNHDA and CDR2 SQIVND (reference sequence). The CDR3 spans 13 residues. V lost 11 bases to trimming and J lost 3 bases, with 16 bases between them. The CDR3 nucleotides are TGTGCCTCCCGAGGGAGTTTAGACTATGGCTACACCTTC. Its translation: CASRGSLDYGYTF. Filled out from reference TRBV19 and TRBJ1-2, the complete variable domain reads DGGITQSPKYLFRKEGQNVTLSCEQNLNHDAMYWYRQDPGQGLRLIYYSQIVNDFQKGDIAEGYSVSREKKESFPLTVTSAQKNPTAFYLCASRGSLDYGYTFGSGTRLTVV.